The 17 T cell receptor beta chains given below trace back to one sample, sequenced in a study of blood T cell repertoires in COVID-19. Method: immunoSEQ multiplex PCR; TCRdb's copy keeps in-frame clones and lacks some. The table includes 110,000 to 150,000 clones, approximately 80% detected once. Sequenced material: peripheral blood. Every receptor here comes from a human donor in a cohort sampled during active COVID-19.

CDR3 residues: CASSELAGVLPSYNEQFF. In DNA form, the CDR3 reads TGTGCCAGCAGCGAACTAGCGGGAGTCCTACCTTCCTACAATGAGCAGTTCTTC. This chain links TRBV3-1 (or the pseudogene TRBV3-2) with TRBJ2-1, with 11 bases lining up with TRBD2. There are 18 residues in the CDR3. Germline CDR1 LGHDT, CDR2 YNNKEL (reference sequence). Losses at the gene ends were 5 bases for V and 1 base for J; bases not matched to a gene: 10.

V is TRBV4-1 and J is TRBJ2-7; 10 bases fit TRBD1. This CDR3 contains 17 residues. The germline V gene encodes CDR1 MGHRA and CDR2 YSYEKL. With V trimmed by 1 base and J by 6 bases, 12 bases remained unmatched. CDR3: CASSQGNSGTGVIEQYF. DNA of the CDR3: TGCGCCAGCAGCCAAGGAAACTCCGGGACAGGGGTTATCGAGCAGTACTTC.

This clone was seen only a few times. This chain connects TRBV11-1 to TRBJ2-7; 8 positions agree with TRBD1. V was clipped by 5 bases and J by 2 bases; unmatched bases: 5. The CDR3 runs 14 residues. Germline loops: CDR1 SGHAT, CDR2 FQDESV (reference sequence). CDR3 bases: TGTGCCAGCAGCCCGGGACAGGAAACCTACGAGCAGTACTTC. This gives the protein CASSPGQETYEQYF.

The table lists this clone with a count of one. CDR3: CASSQGRGQYQYF. The CDR3 nucleotides read TGTGCCAGCAGCCAAGGGCGTGGGCAGTACCAGTACTTC. J is TRBJ2-7 and V is TRBV3-1 (or the pseudogene TRBV3-2), with D unclear. The CDR3 contains 13 residues. V shed 1 base and J shed 10 bases, with 14 bases lying between them. Looked up from germline, CDR1 is LGHDT and CDR2 is YNNKEL (reference sequence).

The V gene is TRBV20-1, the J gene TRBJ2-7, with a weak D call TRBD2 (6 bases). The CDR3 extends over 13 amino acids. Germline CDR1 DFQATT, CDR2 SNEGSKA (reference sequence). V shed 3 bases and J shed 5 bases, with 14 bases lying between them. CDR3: CSASETSSHEQYF. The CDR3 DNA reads TGCAGTGCTAGTGAGACTAGTTCCCACGAGCAGTACTTC.

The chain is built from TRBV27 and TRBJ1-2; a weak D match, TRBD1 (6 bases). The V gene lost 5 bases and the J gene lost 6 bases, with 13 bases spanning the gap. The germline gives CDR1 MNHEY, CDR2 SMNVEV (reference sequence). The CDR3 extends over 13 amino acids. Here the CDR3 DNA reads TGTGCCAGCAGTCTGAGGGACAAAGATGGCTACACCTTC. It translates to CASSLRDKDGYTF.

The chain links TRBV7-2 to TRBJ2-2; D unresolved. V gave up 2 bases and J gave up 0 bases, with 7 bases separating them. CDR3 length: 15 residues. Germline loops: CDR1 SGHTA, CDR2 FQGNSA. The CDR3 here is CASSLHGANTGELFF. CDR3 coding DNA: TGTGCCAGCAGCTTACATGGAGCGAACACCGGGGAGCTGTTTTTT.

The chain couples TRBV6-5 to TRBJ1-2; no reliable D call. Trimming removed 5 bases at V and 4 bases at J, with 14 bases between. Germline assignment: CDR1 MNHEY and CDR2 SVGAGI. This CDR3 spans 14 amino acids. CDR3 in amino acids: CASSTASELYGYTF. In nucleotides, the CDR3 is TGTGCCAGCAGTACCGCGTCCGAGCTCTATGGCTACACCTTC.

CDR3 residues: CASGGQGRETQYF. CDR3 in DNA: TGTGCCAGCGGCGGACAGGGGCGAGAGACCCAGTACTTC. The V gene is TRBV2, the J gene TRBJ2-5; 9 nucleotides align to TRBD1. The junction had 5 bases not matched to a gene; V was cut back by 8 bases and J by 4 bases. The CDR3 totals 13 residues. The germline gives CDR1 SNHLY, CDR2 FYNNEI.

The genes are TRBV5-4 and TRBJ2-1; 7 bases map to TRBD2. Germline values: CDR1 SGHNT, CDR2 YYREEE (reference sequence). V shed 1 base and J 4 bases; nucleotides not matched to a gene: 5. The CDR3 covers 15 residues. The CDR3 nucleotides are TGTGCCAGCAGCTTGTCCACGGGGGGATACAATGAGCAGTTCTTC. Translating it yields CASSLSTGGYNEQFF.

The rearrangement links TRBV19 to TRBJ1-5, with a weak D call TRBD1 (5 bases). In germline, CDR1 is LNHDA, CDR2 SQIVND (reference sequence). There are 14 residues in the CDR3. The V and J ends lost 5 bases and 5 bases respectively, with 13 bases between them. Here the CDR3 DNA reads TGTGCCAGTAGTCCCGCGGGGGTGGATCAGCCCCAGCATTTT. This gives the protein CASSPAGVDQPQHF.

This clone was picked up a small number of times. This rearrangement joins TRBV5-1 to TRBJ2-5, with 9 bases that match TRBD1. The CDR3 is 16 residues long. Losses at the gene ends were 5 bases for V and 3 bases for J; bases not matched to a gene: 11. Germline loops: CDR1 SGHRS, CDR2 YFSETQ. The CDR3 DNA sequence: TGCGCCAGCAGTTTCCTCCCGGGACAGGGAAAAGAGACCCAGTACTTC. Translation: CASSFLPGQGKETQYF.

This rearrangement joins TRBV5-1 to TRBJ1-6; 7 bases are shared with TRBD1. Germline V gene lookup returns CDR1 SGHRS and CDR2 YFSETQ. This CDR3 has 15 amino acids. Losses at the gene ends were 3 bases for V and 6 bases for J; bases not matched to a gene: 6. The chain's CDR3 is CASSWIGDSNSPLHF. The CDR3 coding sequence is TGCGCCAGCAGCTGGATAGGGGACAGTAATTCACCCCTCCACTTT.

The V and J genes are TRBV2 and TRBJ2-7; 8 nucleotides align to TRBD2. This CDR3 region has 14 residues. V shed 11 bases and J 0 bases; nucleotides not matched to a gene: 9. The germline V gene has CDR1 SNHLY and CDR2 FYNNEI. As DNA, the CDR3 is TGTGCCGGGGCCTCTAGCGGGCTCTCCTACGAGCAGTACTTC. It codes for CAGASSGLSYEQYF.

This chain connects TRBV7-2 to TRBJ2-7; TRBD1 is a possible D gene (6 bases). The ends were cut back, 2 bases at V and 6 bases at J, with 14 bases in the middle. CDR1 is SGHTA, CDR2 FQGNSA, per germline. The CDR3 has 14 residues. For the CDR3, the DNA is TGTGCCAGCAGCTTATACAGGGCCCTCTCCGAGCAGTACTTC. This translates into CASSLYRALSEQYF.

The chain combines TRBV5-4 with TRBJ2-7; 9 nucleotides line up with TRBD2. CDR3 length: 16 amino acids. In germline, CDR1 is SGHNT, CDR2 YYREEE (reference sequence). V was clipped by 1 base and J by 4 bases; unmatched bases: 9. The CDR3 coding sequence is TGTGCCAGCAGCTTGTTGATTAGCGGGGGTATATACGAGCAGTACTTC. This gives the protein CASSLLISGGIYEQYF.

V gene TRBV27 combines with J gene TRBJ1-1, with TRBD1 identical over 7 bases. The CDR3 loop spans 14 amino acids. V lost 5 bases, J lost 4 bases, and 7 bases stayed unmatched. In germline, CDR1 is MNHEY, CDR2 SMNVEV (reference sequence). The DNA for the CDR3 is TGTGCCAGCAGTCTTCGACAGGGAATCACTGAAGCTTTCTTT. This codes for CASSLRQGITEAFF.